What follows are 8 T cell receptor beta chains derived from one specimen sequenced in a study of memory B cells and T cells in multiple sclerosis. Profiled with immunoSEQ multiplex PCR; TCRdb holds only in-frame clones, not every one. The sample records approximately 32,000 clones, about 82% being singletons. Stimulus-free culture yielded autoproliferating CFSE-dim and non-proliferating CFSE-high T cells, each sequenced separately. Cultures began with about 4.6x10^7 CFSE-labeled PBMCs, unstimulated for under 8 days, with replicate wells pooled. Their antigens remain unidentified. Sequencing was done on a sample of PBMCs from blood kept in culture. These receptors came from a human donor with multiple sclerosis.

J is TRBJ1-5 and V is TRBV4-1; D gene uncertain. V lost 0 bases to trimming and J lost 7 bases, with 10 bases between them. This CDR3 is built from 14 residues. CDR1 is MGHRA, CDR2 YSYEKL, per germline. CDR3: CASSQDEGSQPQHF. In DNA form, the CDR3 reads TGCGCCAGCAGCCAAGATGAAGGATCCCAGCCCCAGCATTTT.

J is TRBJ2-2 and V is TRBV19, with D possibly matching TRBD1 (5 bases). With 2 bases removed from V and 6 bases from J, the gap between germline ends came to 16 bases. Per the germline V gene, CDR1 is LNHDA and CDR2 is SQIVND (reference sequence). This CDR3 is built from 16 residues. The DNA of the CDR3 is TGTGCCAGTAGTATAAGGCAGGGAACCGGCGCCGGGGAGCTGTTTTTT. Protein sequence: CASSIRQGTGAGELFF.

This clone was seen just once. The CDR3 is CASSLLAGGPYNEQFF. As DNA, the CDR3 is TGTGCCAGCAGCCTCTTAGCGGGAGGCCCCTACAATGAGCAGTTCTTC. The chain joins TRBV7-9 to TRBJ2-1, with 10 bases lining up with TRBD2. This CDR3 is 16 amino acids long. Trimming at V came to 5 bases and at J to 2 bases, leaving 6 bases not matched to a gene. Germline CDR1 and CDR2: SEHNR and FQNEAQ (reference sequence).

This clone was recorded once. V gene TRBV5-1 combines with J gene TRBJ2-2; 8 nucleotides agree with TRBD1. Trimming at V came to 4 bases and at J to 2 bases, leaving 4 bases not matched to a gene. Germline V CDR1 and CDR2: SGHRS, YFSETQ. The CDR3 sequence is 15 residues long. The CDR3 loop reads CASSPQGANTGELFF. The CDR3 nucleotides read TGCGCCAGCAGCCCCCAGGGGGCTAACACCGGGGAGCTGTTTTTT.

For the CDR3, the DNA is TGTGCCAGCAGCCGCGGGGACAGAGGTCTTGGTCAGCCCCAGCATTTT. Residues: CASSRGDRGLGQPQHF. This chain connects TRBV4-2 to TRBJ1-5; 7 nucleotides match TRBD1. This CDR3 spans 16 amino acids. Losses at the gene ends were 4 bases for V and 6 bases for J; bases not matched to a gene: 12. The germline V gene has CDR1 LGHNA and CDR2 YNFKEQ.

The V and J genes are TRBV6-5 and TRBJ1-4; D gene ambiguous. The ends were cut back, 8 bases at V and 0 bases at J, with 13 bases in the middle. CDR1 MNHEY and CDR2 SVGAGI come from the germline V gene. The CDR3 has 15 amino acids. The CDR3 DNA follows: TGTGCCAGCGCCAATTGGGCCGCAACTAATGAAAAACTGTTTTTT. Amino acids: CASANWAATNEKLFF.

V is TRBV6-5 and J is TRBJ1-5; D call uncertain. Looked up from germline, CDR1 is MNHEY and CDR2 is SVGAGI. The CDR3 runs 15 residues. V was trimmed by 3 bases and J by 2 bases, leaving 11 bases between them. CDR3 sequence: CASSYGANGNQPQHF. For the CDR3, the DNA is TGTGCCAGCAGTTATGGAGCGAACGGCAATCAGCCCCAGCATTTT.

This chain connects TRBV28 to TRBJ2-5; the match to TRBD1 covers 11 bases. The germline V gene has CDR1 MDHEN and CDR2 SYDVKM. This CDR3 spans 14 amino acids. With V trimmed by 6 bases and J by 11 bases, 11 bases remained unmatched. The CDR3, as DNA: TGTGCCAGCAGAGAGGGACAGGGGGTGAGGGAGCAGTACTTC. Translated: CASREGQGVREQYF.